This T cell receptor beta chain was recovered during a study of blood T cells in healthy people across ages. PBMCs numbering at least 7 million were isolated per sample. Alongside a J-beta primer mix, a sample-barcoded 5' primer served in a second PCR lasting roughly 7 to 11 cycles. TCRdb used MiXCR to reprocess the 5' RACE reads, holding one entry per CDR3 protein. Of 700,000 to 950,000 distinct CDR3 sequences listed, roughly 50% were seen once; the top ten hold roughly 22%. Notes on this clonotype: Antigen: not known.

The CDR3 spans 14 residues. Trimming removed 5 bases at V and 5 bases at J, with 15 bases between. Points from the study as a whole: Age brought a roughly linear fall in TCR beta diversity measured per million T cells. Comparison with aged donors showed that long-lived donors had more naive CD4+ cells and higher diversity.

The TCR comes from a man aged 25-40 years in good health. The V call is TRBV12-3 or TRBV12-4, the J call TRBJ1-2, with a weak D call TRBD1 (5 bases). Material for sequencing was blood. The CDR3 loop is CASSPSSQGYGYTF. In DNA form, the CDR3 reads TGTGCCAGCAGTCCTAGCAGTCAGGGATATGGCTACACCTTC.